The following is a TCR beta chain sequence with its context. Assay used: immunoSEQ multiplex PCR; TCRdb lists only in-frame clones, some missing. Among roughly 15,000 clones listed, around 70% were seen once. This sample was taken from a study of T cell repertoires in MIS-A myocarditis. The CDR3 runs 12 residues. The germline V gene has CDR1 SQVTM and CDR2 ANQGSEA. The V gene lost 3 bases and the J gene lost 2 bases, with 8 bases spanning the gap. Sequencing was carried out using left ventricle heart tissue obtained at autopsy. The V gene is TRBV29-1, the J gene TRBJ2-7; D is unclear. The sequence came from a man aged 18 to 29 with fulminant myocarditis from multisystem inflammatory syndrome in adults (MIS-A) after COVID-19. The CDR3 spells CSVEGTTYEQYF. The CDR3 DNA reads TGCAGCGTTGAGGGCACTACCTACGAGCAGTACTTC.